This T cell receptor beta chain was profiled in a study of Graves' ophthalmopathy and Graves' hyperthyroidism. RNA transcripts served as template for amplifying TCR beta CDR3 sequences. Second-round multiplex PCR came after first-round RT-PCR with HTBI primers. TCRdb reprocessed the multiplex PCR reads via MiXCR and lists one record per CDR3 protein. The repertoire holds around 1,000,000 distinct CDR3 sequences, about 40% seen once, with roughly 10% in the top ten. This clonotype was found a few times. Germline CDR1 and CDR2: DFQATT and SNEGSKA (reference sequence). Trimming took 0 bases from V and 0 from J, leaving 15 bases between them. This CDR3 region has 16 residues.

The chain employs TRBV20-1 and TRBJ2-7; D is ambiguous. This clonotype originated in an adult man with Graves' hyperthyroidism. The sequenced sample was peripheral blood or thyroid tissue (not recorded which). CDR3 sequence reads: CSARDLGGRSSYEQYF. CDR3 coding DNA: TGCAGTGCTAGAGATCTGGGCGGCAGAAGCTCCTACGAGCAGTACTTC.